A selection of T cell receptor beta chains follows, all from one sample in a study of blood T cell repertoires in COVID-19. Data came from immunoSEQ multiplex PCR; TCRdb stores just in-frame clones and leaves some out. The sample comprises under 300,000 clones, around 86% of which are singletons, and 1.5% to 2% rests with the top ten. The specimen sequenced was PBMCs or T cells enriched from blood (not recorded which). These receptors were obtained from a woman aged 45-59 years who had recovered from COVID-19. Each CDR3 is given with its conserved first and last residue. The order of the fields is J gene, V gene, clone size, D gene, CDR3 protein, CDR3 DNA. A D gene is named only where the DNA matches it firmly. Some rows mark clone size as missing; the rest say once, few, many or name a class of expanded clone.

>TRBJ2-1|TRBV6-4|few|TRBD2
CASSGTSGTYNEQFF
TGTGCCAGCAGTGGGACTAGCGGAACCTACAATGAGCAGTTCTTC
>TRBJ2-6|TRBV30|NA|NA
CAWSVSGANVLTF
TGTGCCTGGAGCGTGTCTGGGGCCAACGTCCTGACTTTC
>TRBJ2-7|TRBV5-1|once|TRBD2
CASSRGLAGYEQYF
TGCGCCAGCAGCAGAGGACTAGCTGGCTACGAGCAGTACTTC
>TRBJ2-7|TRBV7-8|NA|TRBD2
CASSLALGGRVYEQYF
TGTGCCAGCAGCTTAGCGCTTGGCGGGAGGGTGTACGAGCAGTACTTC
>TRBJ2-3|TRBV3-1/TRBV3-2|NA|TRBD2
CASSLTSDTDTQYF
TGTGCCAGCAGCCTCACTAGCGACACAGATACGCAGTATTTT
>TRBJ2-5|TRBV20-1|NA|NA
CSALTQETQYF
TGCAGTGCTCTGACTCAAGAGACCCAGTACTTC
>TRBJ1-4|TRBV5-1|few|NA
CASSRQINEKLFF
TGCGCCAGCAGCAGACAGATTAATGAAAAACTGTTTTTT
>TRBJ2-7|TRBV6-5|NA|TRBD1
CASSYSGTGTEQYF
TGTGCCAGCAGCTACTCTGGGACAGGGACCGAGCAGTACTTC
>TRBJ2-4|TRBV28|NA|NA
CASSLLQGNKNIQYF
TGTGCCAGCAGTTTACTTCAGGGGAACAAAAACATTCAGTACTTC
>TRBJ2-1|TRBV10-1|NA|TRBD2
CASSAWREGGEQFF
TGCGCCAGCAGTGCTTGGCGGGAGGGTGGTGAGCAGTTCTTC
>TRBJ2-2|TRBV15|NA|TRBD2
CATSRARGAGELFF
TGTGCCACCAGCAGAGCCCGGGGGGCCGGGGAGCTGTTTTTT
>TRBJ2-1|TRBV27|NA|NA
CASSLPPWESGEENEQFF
TGTGCCAGCAGTCTACCCCCCTGGGAATCGGGAGAGGAAAATGAGCAGTTCTTC
>TRBJ1-1|TRBV7-2|NA|TRBD1
CASSSRDRGTEAFF
TGTGCCAGCAGCTCCCGGGACAGGGGGACTGAAGCTTTCTTT
>TRBJ1-2|TRBV6-5|NA|NA
CASSPDIYGYTF
TGTGCCAGCAGTCCTGACATCTATGGCTACACCTTC
>TRBJ2-2|TRBV3-1/TRBV3-2|NA|NA
CASSHGSAANTGELFF
TGTGCCAGCAGCCACGGGTCAGCGGCGAACACCGGGGAGCTGTTTTTT
>TRBJ2-2|TRBV7-2|NA|TRBD1
CASSARTGPESLFF
TGTGCCAGCAGCGCCAGGACAGGGCCGGAGTCGCTGTTTTTT
>TRBJ2-2|TRBV5-1|once|NA
CASRQAGRQANTGELFF
TGCGCCAGCAGACAGGCCGGACGGCAAGCGAACACCGGGGAGCTGTTTTTT
>TRBJ2-7|TRBV3-1/TRBV3-2|NA|NA
CASSQVGHFFYEQYF
TGTGCCAGCAGCCAAGTGGGACATTTCTTCTACGAGCAGTACTTC
>TRBJ2-3|TRBV5-4|NA|TRBD2
CASSLGLAGDTQYF
TGTGCCAGCAGCCTGGGACTAGCGGGAGATACGCAGTATTTT
>TRBJ2-1|TRBV27|NA|TRBD1
CASSDRDRTNEQFF
TGTGCCAGCAGTGACAGGGACCGTACCAATGAGCAGTTCTTC
>TRBJ2-2|TRBV12-3/TRBV12-4|once|TRBD1
CASTGQLTGELFF
TGTGCCTCCACGGGACAGCTTACCGGGGAGCTGTTTTTT
>TRBJ2-2|TRBV12-3/TRBV12-4|NA|NA
CATKTVNTGELFF
TGTGCCACAAAGACAGTGAACACCGGGGAGCTGTTTTTT
>TRBJ2-1|TRBV14|NA|NA
CASSQDPSIHNEQFF
TGTGCCAGCAGCCAAGATCCCAGTATTCACAATGAGCAGTTCTTC
>TRBJ1-6|TRBV6-5|NA|TRBD1
CASRQTGAQNSPLHF
TGTGCCAGCAGGCAAACAGGGGCCCAAAATTCACCCCTCCACTTT
>TRBJ1-2|TRBV2|few|NA
CASSDWRGGGYTF
TGTGCCAGCAGTGATTGGAGGGGTGGAGGCTACACCTTC
>TRBJ1-5|TRBV2|NA|NA
CASREASVNQPQHF
TGTGCCAGCAGGGAGGCCAGCGTCAATCAGCCCCAGCATTTT
>TRBJ1-1|TRBV4-1|few|TRBD1
CASGRGSGGDMNTEAFF
TGCGCCAGCGGCAGAGGGTCAGGGGGCGACATGAACACTGAAGCTTTCTTT
>TRBJ2-3|TRBV2|NA|NA
CASSDEADTQYF
TGTGCCAGCAGTGATGAGGCAGATACGCAGTATTTT
>TRBJ1-4|TRBV12-2|once|NA
CASRPNTREEVNEKLFF
TGTGCAAGTCGCCCGAATACCAGAGAGGAGGTTAATGAAAAACTGTTTTTT
>TRBJ1-1|TRBV28|NA|NA
CASSLSQSSTEAFF
TGTGCCAGCAGTTTATCACAGAGCAGCACTGAAGCTTTCTTT
>TRBJ2-3|TRBV5-1|NA|NA
CASSLGQGGTDTQYF
TGCGCCAGCAGCTTAGGTCAGGGAGGAACAGATACGCAGTATTTT
>TRBJ2-5|TRBV5-8|NA|NA
CASSLGGGNQETQYF
TGTGCCAGCAGCTTAGGGGGGGGTAACCAAGAGACCCAGTACTTC
>TRBJ1-1|TRBV28|NA|NA
CASSMGGDTEAFF
TGTGCCAGCAGTATGGGGGGGGACACTGAAGCTTTCTTT
>TRBJ2-7|TRBV11-2|few|TRBD2
CASSSGGVSSYEQYF
TGTGCCAGCAGCTCCGGGGGGGTGAGCTCCTACGAGCAGTACTTC
>TRBJ2-3|TRBV5-4|NA|NA
CASSPDSRQYSGTQYF
TGTGCCAGCAGCCCGGACAGTCGTCAGTACAGCGGTACGCAGTATTTT
>TRBJ1-2|TRBV18|NA|NA
CASSAGYGYTF
TGTGCCAGCTCAGCAGGGTATGGCTACACCTTC
>TRBJ2-7|TRBV5-6|once|NA
CASSWSGQYLAAEQYF
TGTGCCAGCAGCTGGTCCGGACAGTACCTAGCGGCAGAGCAGTACTTC
>TRBJ1-2|TRBV18|NA|TRBD1
CASSIWTGSDGYTF
TGTGCCAGCTCAATCTGGACAGGTTCAGATGGCTACACCTTC
>TRBJ2-6|TRBV15|NA|TRBD1
CATSPRGQGASGANVLTF
TGTGCCACCAGCCCAAGGGGACAGGGGGCAAGTGGGGCCAACGTCCTGACTTTC
>TRBJ1-2|TRBV4-1|NA|NA
CASSQEGSQGLGYGYTF
TGCGCCAGCAGCCAAGAAGGCTCGCAGGGGCTGGGATATGGCTACACCTTC